What follows are 13 T cell receptor beta chains derived from one specimen sequenced in a study of cytomegalovirus exposure and HLA in healthy donors. 60 Vbeta and 13 Jbeta primers were used in PCR. Assay: immunoSEQ multiplex PCR; the TCRdb copy retains only in-frame clones and omits some. Altogether 110,000 or so clones are present, around 82% being singletons, with the ten largest covering approximately 5%. Input material: PBMCs. The origin of the receptors is a woman in her thirties in good health and CMV-seropositive.

The chain joins TRBV6-6 to TRBJ2-1; D remains unclear. V lost 6 bases to trimming and J lost 7 bases, with 7 bases between them. The germline CDR1 and CDR2 sequences are MNHNY and SVGAGI (reference sequence). The CDR3 extends over 11 amino acids. CDR3 region: CASSPQNEQFF. CDR3 bases: TGTGCCAGCAGCCCCCAGAATGAGCAGTTCTTC.

The chain joins TRBV4-2 to TRBJ2-3; D uncertain. Trimming removed 1 base at V and 1 base at J, with 9 bases between. Germline V CDR1 and CDR2: LGHNA, YNFKEQ. The CDR3 extends over 15 amino acids. CDR3 nucleotide sequence: TGTGCCAGCAGCCAAGCAGGATCTCGCACAGATACGCAGTATTTT. Residues: CASSQAGSRTDTQYF.

This clone was observed once. CDR3 amino acids: CSVTGTLSNLEYF. The CDR3 region has the DNA TGCAGCGTCACCGGGACACTTAGCAACTTGGAGTACTTC. This chain joins TRBV29-1 and TRBJ2-7, with TRBD1 as a possible D gene (6 bases). V lost 6 bases and J lost 11, with 23 bases in between. Germline V lookup: CDR1 SQVTM, CDR2 ANQGSEA. The CDR3 consists of 13 residues.

The chain couples TRBV28 to TRBJ2-2; 9 nucleotides agree with TRBD2. The CDR3 extends over 20 amino acids. V shed 5 bases and J 5 bases; nucleotides not matched to a gene: 21. Germline CDR1 is MDHEN and CDR2 is SYDVKM. The CDR3 reads CASSAALGGDSGSVTGELFF. In DNA, the CDR3 is TGTGCCAGCAGTGCGGCCCTCGGGGGCGATAGCGGGAGTGTAACCGGGGAGCTGTTTTTT.

The chain couples TRBV6-1 to TRBJ2-7, with 7 bases lining up with TRBD2. This CDR3 is 15 amino acids long. CDR1 is MNHNS, CDR2 SASEGT, per germline. V was pared by 2 bases and J by 3 bases, with 7 bases of the junction left unmatched. The CDR3 protein is CASSESVTSFYEQYF. As DNA, the CDR3 is TGTGCCAGCAGTGAATCTGTGACTAGCTTCTACGAGCAGTACTTC.

The gene calls are TRBV30 and TRBJ2-1; 8 bases align to TRBD2. Germline CDR1 is GTSNPN and CDR2 is SVGIG (reference sequence). This CDR3 has 15 amino acids. Trimming at V came to 2 bases and at J to 6 bases, leaving 9 bases not matched to a gene. The CDR3 coding sequence is TGTGCCTGGAGTCCCGGCGGGAGGACCACCAATGAGCAGTTCTTC. Translation gives CAWSPGGRTTNEQFF. Full variable domain (missing parts from reference TRBV30 and TRBJ2-1): SQTIHQWPATLVQPVGSPLSLECTVEGTSNPNLYWYRQAAGRGLQLLFYSVGIGQISSEVPQNLSASRPQDRQFILSSKKLLLSDSGFYLCAWSPGGRTTNEQFFGPGTRLTVL.

The chain is built from TRBV9 and TRBJ1-2, with D uncertain. The length of the CDR3 is 13 residues. Germline assignment: CDR1 SGDLS and CDR2 YYNGEE. V was shortened by 2 bases and J by 1 base, with 6 bases between the two germline ends. The CDR3 sequence is CASSVRGNYGYTF. The CDR3, as DNA: TGTGCCAGCAGCGTCCGGGGTAACTATGGCTACACCTTC.

This clone has just a few counts. The chain links TRBV21-1 to TRBJ2-1; TRBD1 is taken as the D call from the table, unchecked against the DNA. TRBV21-1 is labeled a pseudogene. The CDR3 is made up of 18 amino acids. CDR3 sequence: CASSTGQQGLGSYNEQFF. DNA of the CDR3: TGTGCCAGCAGCACCGGACAACAGGGGTTAGGGTCCTACAATGAGCAGTTCTTC.

The V and J genes are TRBV4-1 and TRBJ2-5; possible D gene TRBD2, 6 bases. Per the germline V gene, CDR1 is MGHRA and CDR2 is YSYEKL. The V gene lost 8 bases and the J gene lost 5 bases, with 12 bases spanning the gap. The CDR3 extends over 12 amino acids. The DNA for the CDR3 is TGCGCCAGCGGGGACTTTATCGAGACCCAGTACTTC. Amino acids: CASGDFIETQYF.

V and J are TRBV10-1 and TRBJ1-3; D call uncertain. The germline V gene has CDR1 WNHNN and CDR2 SYGVQD (reference sequence). There are 13 residues in the CDR3. V was cut by 0 bases and J by 4 bases, with 4 bases left in between. DNA for the CDR3: TGCGCCAGCAGTGAGTCACTCGGAAACACCATATATTTT. The encoded protein is CASSESLGNTIYF.

The V call is TRBV19, the J call TRBJ2-1; 7 bases map to TRBD2. V was pared by 3 bases and J by 6 bases, with 14 bases of the junction left unmatched. Germline-derived CDR1 and CDR2 are LNHDA and SQIVND (reference sequence). CDR3 length equals 17 residues. In DNA form, the CDR3 reads TGTGCCAGTAGTATGAGGGAGGGGAGGGCACTGGGCAATGAGCAGTTCTTC. As protein: CASSMREGRALGNEQFF.

The chain combines TRBV30 with TRBJ2-7; D unclear. Deletions cut 3 bases from V and 3 bases from J, with 9 bases between. Per germline, CDR1 GTSNPN and CDR2 SVGIG (reference sequence). This CDR3 region has 12 residues. CDR3 nucleotide sequence: TGTGCCTGGAGACCTAACAGCTACGAGCAGTACTTC. Encoded protein: CAWRPNSYEQYF.

This rearrangement joins TRBV7-3 to TRBJ2-3, with a possible D match to TRBD2 (7 bases). V gave up 2 bases and J gave up 3 bases, with 27 bases separating them. The CDR3 is 20 amino acids. Germline V gives CDR1 SGHTA, CDR2 FQGTGA. Here the CDR3 reads CASSLYASGVWGQSTDTQYF. The CDR3 coding sequence is TGTGCCAGCAGCTTATATGCTAGCGGAGTCTGGGGGCAATCGACAGATACGCAGTATTTT.